One sample yielded the 32 T cell receptor beta chains listed below, sequenced in a study of T cell responses to AZD1222 COVID-19 vaccine. Generated by immunoSEQ multiplex PCR, the TCRdb table keeps only in-frame clones and is missing some. The data contain about 150,000 clones, over 70% of them singletons. The input for sequencing was peripheral blood, taken 28 days after the second AZD1222 dose. The receptors were sampled from an adult who received the AZD1222 COVID-19 vaccine.

As concerns this clone: The same CDR3 can be traced to other DNA sequences in this sample. The chain links TRBV3-1 (or the pseudogene TRBV3-2) to TRBJ1-3; D is undetermined. CDR1 and CDR2 (germline): LGHDT, YNNKEL (reference sequence). The V gene lost 1 base and the J gene lost 4 bases, with 2 bases spanning the gap. The CDR3 runs to 12 residues. The CDR3 bases are TGTGCCAGCAGCCAAGGAGGAAACACCATATATTTT. Translated: CASSQGGNTIYF.

V usage is TRBV30 and J usage is TRBJ2-7; unclear D gene. V was shortened by 3 bases and J by 3 bases, with 9 bases between the two germline ends. CDR1 and CDR2 (germline): GTSNPN, SVGIG (reference sequence). CDR3 length equals 12 residues. The CDR3 here is CAWSAGYYEQYF. The CDR3 DNA follows: TGTGCCTGGAGCGCTGGATACTACGAGCAGTACTTC. Full variable domain (rest looked up from reference TRBV30 and TRBJ2-7): SQTIHQWPATLVQPVGSPLSLECTVEGTSNPNLYWYRQAAGRGLQLLFYSVGIGQISSEVPQNLSASRPQDRQFILSSKKLLLSDSGFYLCAWSAGYYEQYFGPGTRLTVT.

The chain carries TRBV7-8 and TRBJ2-7; 15 nucleotides line up with TRBD2. J gave up 1 base and V 5 bases, and 12 bases lay outside the gene matches. Per the germline V gene, CDR1 is SGHVS and CDR2 is FQNEAQ. The CDR3 is made up of 19 amino acids. This CDR3 reads CASSQHGTSGRLPSYEQYF. DNA for the CDR3: TGTGCCAGCAGCCAACACGGGACTAGCGGGAGGTTACCGTCCTACGAGCAGTACTTC.

The J gene is TRBJ2-1, the V gene TRBV14; 12 bases match TRBD2. CDR3 length: 18 amino acids. The V segment lost 4 bases and the J segment 0 bases; nucleotides outside the gene matches: 7. The germline V gene has CDR1 SGHDN and CDR2 FVKESK. The CDR3 loop reads CASSLRLAGVTSYNEQFF. The CDR3, as DNA: TGTGCCAGCAGCCTCCGACTAGCGGGAGTTACCTCCTACAATGAGCAGTTCTTC.

V gene TRBV21-1 combines with J gene TRBJ2-1; the table names TRBD2, a call not compared with the DNA. TRBV21-1 represents a pseudogene. This CDR3 comprises 16 residues. CDR3 DNA: TGTGCCAGCAGCAAAGCGCTGAGACTAGCGGGAGCCCTCCAGTTCTTC. Translation: CASSKALRLAGALQFF.

The J gene is TRBJ2-1, the V gene TRBV7-8; TRBD2 agrees at 10 bases. Germline CDR1 and CDR2: SGHVS and FQNEAQ. Trimming cost V 3 bases and J 8 bases; bases outside gene matches: 7. The CDR3 sequence is 15 residues long. For the CDR3, the DNA is TGTGCCAGCAGCTTCCCTAGCGGGAGTCAACATGAGCAGTTCTTC. Its protein product is CASSFPSGSQHEQFF.

The V call is TRBV18, the J call TRBJ2-3; unclear D gene. CDR1 is KGHSH and CDR2 is LQKENI in the germline V gene. Trimming removed 3 bases from V and 0 bases from J, with 7 bases in between. The CDR3 runs to 14 residues. CDR3 DNA: TGTGCCAGCTCACCCCTGCAGAGCACAGATACGCAGTATTTT. Its protein is CASSPLQSTDTQYF.

The chain employs TRBV5-3 and TRBJ1-1; 8 bases match TRBD1. TRBV5-3 is labeled an ORF, and its function is uncertain. The CDR3 runs 13 residues. The junction had 6 bases not matched to a gene; V was cut back by 4 bases and J by 7 bases. CDR3 in DNA: TGTGCCAGAAGCCGGGACAGGAATTATGAAGCTTTCTTT. Its protein product is CARSRDRNYEAFF.

The rearrangement uses TRBV7-2 and TRBJ1-3, with no clear D. The germline V gene encodes CDR1 SGHTA and CDR2 FQGNSA. CDR3 size: 11 residues. V lost 1 base and J lost 8, with 3 bases in between. The DNA for the CDR3 is TGTGCCAGCAGCTTAGGTGACACCATATATTTT. Its protein product is CASSLGDTIYF.

The J gene is TRBJ2-3, the V gene TRBV29-1; 8 positions agree with TRBD1. The CDR3 length is 13 residues. Germline V gene lookup returns CDR1 SQVTM and CDR2 ANQGSEA. J gave up 1 base and V 7 bases, and 4 bases lay outside the gene matches. CDR3 residues: CSDSTGGTDTQYF. The CDR3 coding sequence is TGCAGCGATTCGACAGGGGGCACAGATACGCAGTATTTT.

The chain links TRBV5-1 to TRBJ2-1; 8 nucleotides align to TRBD2. V trimming: 1 base; J trimming: 4 bases; junction bases outside the gene matches: 7. CDR3 size: 16 residues. In germline, CDR1 is SGHRS, CDR2 YFSETQ. CDR3: CASSLSASGSYNEQFF. Here the CDR3 DNA reads TGCGCCAGCAGCTTGAGTGCTAGCGGGTCTTACAATGAGCAGTTCTTC.

This chain joins TRBV14 and TRBJ2-1; D is tentatively TRBD1 or TRBD2 (5 bases each). V gave up 3 bases and J gave up 7 bases, with 16 bases separating them. The CDR3 sequence is 15 residues long. Germline CDR1 is SGHDN and CDR2 is FVKESK. The CDR3: CASSHEVGVRNEQFF. The CDR3 bases are TGTGCCAGCAGCCATGAGGTGGGGGTACGGAATGAGCAGTTCTTC.

The sample holds a few counts of this clone. The chain links TRBV5-5 to TRBJ2-7; TRBD2 matches at 7 bases. The CDR3 sequence is 15 residues long. V shed 1 base and J 4 bases; nucleotides not matched to a gene: 8. Germline loops: CDR1 SGHKS, CDR2 YYEKEE (reference sequence). The CDR3 loop reads CASSLWWEGPYEQYF. The DNA of the CDR3 is TGTGCCAGCAGCTTGTGGTGGGAGGGACCGTACGAGCAGTACTTC. Combining the CDR3 with reference TRBV5-5 and TRBJ2-7 gives the whole variable domain DAGVTQSPTHLIKTRGQQVTLRCSPISGHKSVSWYQQVLGQGPQFIFQYYEKEERGRGNFPDRFSARQFPNYSSELNVNALLLGDSALYLCASSLWWEGPYEQYFGPGTRLTVT.

The gene calls are TRBV5-1 and TRBJ2-2; 8 bases align to TRBD1. The CDR3 has 14 amino acids. The junction had 7 bases not matched to a gene; V was cut back by 4 bases and J by 8 bases. Germline V gives CDR1 SGHRS, CDR2 YFSETQ. CDR3 in amino acids: CASSLGQGAGELFF. Here the CDR3 DNA reads TGCGCCAGCAGCCTCGGACAGGGAGCGGGGGAGCTGTTTTTT.

This clone was observed a few times. The chain links TRBV2 to TRBJ2-4; D perhaps matches TRBD2 (7 bases). This CDR3 is 15 amino acids long. The V and J ends lost 4 bases and 1 base respectively, with 11 bases between them. The germline CDR1 and CDR2 sequences are SNHLY and FYNNEI. The CDR3 region has the DNA TGTGCCAGCAGTGGGGGGGGCCCTGCCAAAAACATTCAGTACTTC. Its protein product is CASSGGGPAKNIQYF.

This rearrangement joins TRBV11-3 to TRBJ2-4; maybe TRBD1 (6 bases). V gave up 3 bases and J gave up 3 bases, with 27 bases separating them. This CDR3 is 20 amino acids long. Germline V gene data show CDR1 as SGHNT and CDR2 as YENEEA. The CDR3 loop reads CASSFSALDRVKGGKNIQYF. As DNA, the CDR3 is TGTGCCAGCAGCTTCTCCGCTCTCGACCGGGTCAAAGGGGGCAAAAACATTCAGTACTTC.

Ten or more counts support this clone. CDR3 region: CASSRGQFYEQYF. The CDR3 region has the DNA TGCGCCAGCAGCCGGGGACAGTTCTACGAGCAGTACTTC. V is TRBV4-3 and J is TRBJ2-7; TRBD1 agrees at 7 bases. The CDR3 covers 13 residues. CDR1 and CDR2 from the germline V gene are LGHNA and YSLEER. V gave up 4 bases and J gave up 3 bases; unmatched junction bases: 3.

The rearrangement uses TRBV4-3 and TRBJ2-5; the match to TRBD2 covers 8 bases. V was pared by 1 base and J by 0 bases, with 13 bases of the junction left unmatched. The germline CDR1 and CDR2 sequences are LGHNA and YSLEER. The length of the CDR3 is 19 residues. CDR3 loop: CASSQAAGGGRMYQETQYF. The CDR3 DNA sequence: TGCGCCAGCAGCCAAGCTGCGGGGGGAGGGCGGATGTACCAAGAGACCCAGTACTTC.

The V call is TRBV28, the J call TRBJ1-2, with no clear D. The V gene's germline CDR1 is MDHEN and CDR2 SYDVKM. V shed 3 bases and J shed 8 bases, with 10 bases lying between them. The CDR3 sequence is 12 residues long. The CDR3 loop reads CASSLEGVGYTF. In DNA, the CDR3 is TGTGCCAGCAGTTTGGAGGGAGTGGGCTACACCTTC.

The rearrangement joins TRBV10-3 to TRBJ1-2, with D maybe TRBD1 (5 bases). V lost 4 bases and J lost 3, with 15 bases in between. Germline V gene sequence: CDR1 ENHRY, CDR2 SYGVKD. The CDR3 is made up of 15 amino acids. DNA of the CDR3: TGTGCCATCAGTGCCTGGTCGGGAGGGGACTATGGCTACACCTTC. Protein: CAISAWSGGDYGYTF.

The CDR3 DNA reads TGTGCCAGCAGTTCTACAAGAACGACTGAAGCTTTCTTT. Translation gives CASSSTRTTEAFF. The chain has TRBV28 and TRBJ1-1; D remains ambiguous. Trimming shortened V by 4 bases and J by 5 bases, and 11 bases separated the two germline ends. CDR1 MDHEN and CDR2 SYDVKM come from the germline V gene. This CDR3 has 13 residues.

The chain combines TRBV18 with TRBJ2-7; 12 bases line up with TRBD1. The V gene end was trimmed by 3 bases and the J gene end by 5 bases; junction bases not matched to a gene: 8. Germline assignment: CDR1 KGHSH and CDR2 LQKENI. CDR3 length: 16 residues. The CDR3 region has the DNA TGTGCCAGCTCACCTCTTATGGGACAGGGGGCCGACGAGCAGTACTTC. Translated: CASSPLMGQGADEQYF.

V is TRBV4-3 and J is TRBJ2-3; D is perhaps TRBD1 (6 bases). V lost 0 bases to trimming and J lost 7 bases, with 14 bases between them. This CDR3 region has 15 residues. Per germline, CDR1 LGHNA and CDR2 YSLEER. CDR3 region: CASSQDQGLANTQYF. The CDR3 coding sequence is TGCGCCAGCAGCCAAGATCAGGGGCTAGCCAATACGCAGTATTTT.

The CDR3 spells CASSLMDRNTEAFF. CDR3 sequence (DNA): TGCGCCAGCAGCTTGATGGACAGGAACACTGAAGCTTTCTTT. The chain uses TRBV5-1 and TRBJ1-1; D may be TRBD1 (6 bases). Trimming took 1 base from V and 1 from J, leaving 8 bases between them. Per the germline V gene, CDR1 is SGHRS and CDR2 is YFSETQ. The length of the CDR3 is 14 residues. The variable domain in full, completed from reference TRBV5-1 and TRBJ1-1, reads KAGVTQTPRYLIKTRGQQVTLSCSPISGHRSVSWYQQTPGQGLQFLFEYFSETQRNKGNFPGRFSGRQFSNSRSEMNVSTLELGDSALYLCASSLMDRNTEAFFGQGTRLTVV.

This clone has a handful of counts. This chain connects TRBV20-1 to TRBJ2-7; tentative D call: TRBD1 (5 bases). The ends were cut back, 6 bases at V and 3 bases at J, with 9 bases in the middle. In germline, CDR1 is DFQATT, CDR2 SNEGSKA (reference sequence). This CDR3 spans 11 amino acids. CDR3 region: CSALTGYEQYF. DNA of the CDR3: TGCAGTGCATTAACAGGCTACGAGCAGTACTTC.

The chain joins TRBV29-1 to TRBJ1-1; TRBD1 might be the D (5 bases). Germline V CDR1 and CDR2: SQVTM, ANQGSEA. With 5 bases removed from V and 0 bases from J, the gap between germline ends came to 10 bases. CDR3 size: 13 residues. CDR3 amino acids: CSVWGRVNTEAFF. The CDR3 coding sequence is TGCAGCGTTTGGGGCAGGGTGAACACTGAAGCTTTCTTT.

The J gene is TRBJ2-5, the V gene TRBV4-2; possibly TRBD1 for D (7 bases). CDR3 length equals 15 residues. The germline CDR1 and CDR2 sequences are LGHNA and YNFKEQ. Trimming left V 0 bases short and J 7 bases short, with 15 bases between. The DNA of the CDR3 is TGTGCCAGCAGCCAAGATTTGGAGGGGGCCGGGACCCAGTACTTC. This encodes CASSQDLEGAGTQYF.

This chain uses TRBV19 with TRBJ1-2; 7 bases align to TRBD1. Trimming removed 7 bases from V and 2 bases from J; junction bases left unmatched: 13. The CDR3 is 16 residues long. Germline V gives CDR1 LNHDA, CDR2 SQIVND (reference sequence). CDR3 bases: TGTGCCAGTATCGTTTCCGGGACAGCTAGAAACTATGGCTACACCTTC. Encoded protein: CASIVSGTARNYGYTF.

The gene calls are TRBV28 and TRBJ2-4; TRBD1 might be the D (7 bases). The germline V gene encodes CDR1 MDHEN and CDR2 SYDVKM. The CDR3 covers 14 residues. Trimming cost V 7 bases and J 3 bases, with 13 bases left between them. DNA for the CDR3: TGTGCCAGCAATAACAGGGGAGGCAAAAACATTCAGTACTTC. This codes for CASNNRGGKNIQYF.

The V and J genes are TRBV7-2 and TRBJ1-2; D is perhaps TRBD1 (5 bases). Germline assignment: CDR1 SGHTA and CDR2 FQGNSA. Trimming removed 7 bases from V and 5 bases from J, with 14 bases in between. The CDR3 contains 13 residues. The CDR3 DNA reads TGTGCCAGCACCCCACAAACAGGATATGGCTACACCTTC. This translates into CASTPQTGYGYTF.

This clone was counted once. The rearrangement joins TRBV20-1 to TRBJ1-5; no clear D. CDR1 and CDR2 from the germline V gene are DFQATT and SNEGSKA (reference sequence). This CDR3 comprises 15 residues. V lost 3 bases to trimming and J lost 0 bases, with 12 bases between them. The DNA of the CDR3 is TGCAGTGCTAGTCGTCGGGAACTTAGCAATCAGCCCCAGCATTTT. Translated, it gives CSASRRELSNQPQHF.

The rearrangement links TRBV19 to TRBJ1-5; D remains ambiguous. The V end was cut by 6 bases, the J end by 4 bases, with 10 bases between. The CDR3 is made up of 13 amino acids. Germline V gives CDR1 LNHDA, CDR2 SQIVND (reference sequence). The CDR3 sequence: CASSQSRNQPQHF. The DNA of the CDR3 is TGTGCCAGTAGCCAAAGTCGGAATCAGCCCCAGCATTTT.